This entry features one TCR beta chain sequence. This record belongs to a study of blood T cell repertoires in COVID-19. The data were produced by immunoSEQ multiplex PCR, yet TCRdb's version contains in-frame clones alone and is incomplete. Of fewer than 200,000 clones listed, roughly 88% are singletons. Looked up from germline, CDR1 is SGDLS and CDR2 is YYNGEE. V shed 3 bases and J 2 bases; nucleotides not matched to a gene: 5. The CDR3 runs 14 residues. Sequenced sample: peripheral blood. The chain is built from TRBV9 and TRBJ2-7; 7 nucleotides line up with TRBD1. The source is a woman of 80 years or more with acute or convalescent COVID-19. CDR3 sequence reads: CASSAHRGPYEQYF. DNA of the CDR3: TGTGCCAGCAGCGCGCACAGGGGTCCCTACGAGCAGTACTTC. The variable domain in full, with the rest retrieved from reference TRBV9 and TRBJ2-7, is DSGVTQTPKHLITATGQRVTLRCSPRSGDLSVYWYQQSLDQGLQFLIQYYNGEERAKGNILERFSAQQFPDLHSELNLSSLELGDSALYFCASSAHRGPYEQYFGPGTRLTVT.